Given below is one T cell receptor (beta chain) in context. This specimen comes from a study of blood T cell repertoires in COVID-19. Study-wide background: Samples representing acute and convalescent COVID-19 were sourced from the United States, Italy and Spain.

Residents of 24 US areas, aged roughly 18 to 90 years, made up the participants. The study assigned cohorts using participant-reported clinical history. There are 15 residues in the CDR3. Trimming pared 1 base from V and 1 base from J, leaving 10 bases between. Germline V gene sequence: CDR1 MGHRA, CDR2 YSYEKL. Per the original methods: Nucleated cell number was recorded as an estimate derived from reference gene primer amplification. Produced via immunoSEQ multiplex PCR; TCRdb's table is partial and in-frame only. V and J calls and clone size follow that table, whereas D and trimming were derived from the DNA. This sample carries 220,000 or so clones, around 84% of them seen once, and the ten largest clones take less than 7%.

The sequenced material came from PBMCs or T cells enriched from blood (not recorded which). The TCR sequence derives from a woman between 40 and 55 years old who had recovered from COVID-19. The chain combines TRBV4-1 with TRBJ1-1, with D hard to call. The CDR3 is CASSQVGRGNTEAFF. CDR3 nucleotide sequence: TGCGCCAGCAGCCAAGTCGGAAGAGGGAACACTGAAGCTTTCTTT.